Presented here are 7 T cell receptor beta chains from one specimen sequenced in a study of OX40 agonist ivuxolimab in advanced cancers. The data were produced by immunoSEQ multiplex PCR, yet TCRdb's version contains in-frame clones alone and is incomplete. The sample holds approximately 120,000 clones; approximately 90% are singletons and the top ten take 0.7% to 0.9%. The sample consisted of CD4+ or CD8+ T cells sorted from blood, taken in a trial of the OX40 agonist ivuxolimab. The receptors derive from an adult with an advanced solid tumor such as melanoma, head and neck, liver or kidney cancer.

The chain carries TRBV7-9 and TRBJ1-5; 7 positions agree with TRBD1. The CDR3 is made up of 15 amino acids. Germline values: CDR1 SEHNR, CDR2 FQNEAQ (reference sequence). J lost 0 bases, V lost 4 bases, and 3 bases had no gene match. As DNA, the CDR3 is TGTGCCAGCAGCTCCGGGACAGCTAGCAATCAGCCCCAGCATTTT. Translated: CASSSGTASNQPQHF.

The chain has TRBV7-3 and TRBJ1-1; D not resolved. Trimming shortened V by 0 bases and J by 10 bases, and 12 bases separated the two germline ends. Germline V gene data show CDR1 as SGHTA and CDR2 as FQGTGA. This CDR3 contains 13 residues. DNA of the CDR3: TGTGCCAGCAGCTTAACAAGCCGGAGCGGAGCTTTCTTT. It yields the protein CASSLTSRSGAFF.

This clone was seen more than once but under ten times. The chain recombines TRBV15 with TRBJ2-7; D may be TRBD2 (6 bases). V gave up 1 base and J gave up 4 bases, with 11 bases separating them. CDR1 and CDR2 (germline): LNHNV, YYDKDF (reference sequence). The CDR3 length is 14 residues. The CDR3 DNA is TGTGCCACCAGCAGAGGTCGGGGGAGGTACGAGCAGTACTTC. Amino acids: CATSRGRGRYEQYF.

The gene calls are TRBV28 and TRBJ1-2; 9 positions match TRBD1. Germline V gene sequence: CDR1 MDHEN, CDR2 SYDVKM. V was pared by 3 bases and J by 4 bases, with 6 bases of the junction left unmatched. The CDR3 totals 15 residues. CDR3 sequence (DNA): TGTGCCAGCAGTTTCGGGGACAGGGAAGCCTATGGCTACACCTTC. It is translated as CASSFGDREAYGYTF.

CDR3 sequence: CASSLGSAGAYEQYF. The CDR3 bases are TGCGCCAGCAGCTTGGGTTCGGCAGGGGCCTACGAGCAGTACTTC. V gene TRBV5-1 combines with J gene TRBJ2-7; maybe TRBD1 (6 bases). Germline V gene data show CDR1 as SGHRS and CDR2 as YFSETQ. This CDR3 is built from 15 residues. The V gene lost 0 bases and the J gene lost 2 bases, with 12 bases spanning the gap.

The genes are TRBV5-1 and TRBJ1-1; D may be TRBD1 (5 bases). The germline V and J ends were trimmed by 0 bases and 0 bases, with 9 bases remaining between them. The CDR3 is 15 residues long. The germline gives CDR1 SGHRS, CDR2 YFSETQ. The CDR3 protein is CASSLASGVNTEAFF. For the CDR3, the DNA is TGCGCCAGCAGCTTGGCCTCGGGGGTGAACACTGAAGCTTTCTTT.

This clone was observed a single time. The rearrangement joins TRBV7-2 to TRBJ1-1, with D perhaps TRBD1 (5 bases). The CDR3 has 14 residues. The germline gives CDR1 SGHTA, CDR2 FQGNSA. V was clipped by 5 bases and J by 6 bases, with 16 bases between them. The CDR3 DNA follows: TGTGCCAGCAGCCCGGGCCCAGGGAGCCCTGAAGCTTTCTTT. Amino acid sequence: CASSPGPGSPEAFF.